This T cell receptor (beta chain) was obtained from a study of cytomegalovirus exposure and HLA in healthy donors. Study observations and caveats: CMV antigen specificity of three CMV-associated chains was confirmed in vitro. Within the data, a cluster of highly shared sequence variants was likely a sequencing artifact. HLA alleles showed associations with around 15,000 TCR beta sequences in a later analysis, at a 0.05 false discovery rate. Previously analyzed data showed that most TCR beta V segments were productive at a frequency of about 87% or about 30%.

As concerns this clone: Its antigen is still unknown.

A multiplex PCR was run with 60 Vbeta primers and 13 Jbeta primers. Assay used: immunoSEQ multiplex PCR; TCRdb lists only in-frame clones, some missing. This sample's table has tens of thousands of clones. The ends were cut back, 0 bases at V and 7 bases at J, with 28 bases in the middle. The CDR3 runs 20 residues. CDR1 SGHVS and CDR2 FQNEAQ come from the germline V gene. This TCR was recovered from a male donor in good health and CMV-seronegative. The sequenced material came from PBMCs. This chain links TRBV7-8 with TRBJ2-1; perhaps TRBD2 as D (11 bases). CDR3 bases: TGTGCCAGCAGCTTAGCGGGGACAGGGGTACTAGCGGGAGACGGAAATGAGCAGTTCTTC. Protein sequence: CASSLAGTGVLAGDGNEQFF.